This T cell receptor (beta chain) was sequenced in a study of T cells after yellow fever vaccination. Losses at the gene ends were 4 bases for V and 4 bases for J; bases not matched to a gene: 11. Germline V gene sequence: CDR1 LNHDA, CDR2 SQIVND (reference sequence). This CDR3 region has 16 residues. This clonotype was found a few times. TCRdb re-called the 5' RACE reads through MiXCR, storing one row per CDR3 protein. The sample lists some 560,000 distinct CDR3 sequences, 15% to 20% occurring once. The TCR comes from a young man who received the YFV17D yellow fever vaccine. The chain links TRBV19 to TRBJ2-5, with 8 bases matching TRBD1. The sequences come from PBMCs, collected 15 days after the yellow fever booster vaccination. CDR3 coding DNA: TGTGCCAGTAGTAGGGCAGGGGGCGACTATCGAGAGACCCAGTACTTC. Its translation is CASSRAGGDYRETQYF.